This T cell receptor (beta chain) originates from a study of STAT3 mutations in large granular lymphocyte leukemia. Study-wide context: Around two fifths of treated T-LGLL patients showed hematologic response to immunosuppression.

The CDR3 covers 13 residues. Germline assignment: CDR1 MGHRA and CDR2 YSYEKL. Trimming removed 1 base from V and 3 bases from J, with 6 bases in between. With respect to this clone: Antigen: not known.

Produced via immunoSEQ multiplex PCR; TCRdb's table is partial and in-frame only. The sample includes 35,000 to 50,000 clones, roughly 81% of them seen just once. Findings of the study overall: In several patients, dominant TCR clone burden exceeded STAT3 mutant burden, suggesting STAT3 mutation arose secondarily. All newly emerging clones after therapy were STAT3 wild type. In T-cell large granular lymphocyte leukemia, about half of patients showed multiple immunodominant subclonotypes.

Sequenced input: PBMCs. V and J are TRBV4-1 and TRBJ1-2; D is possibly TRBD1 (6 bases). The origin of this receptor is a human donor with T large granular lymphocyte leukemia. Some clones in this sample may be carry-over from other donors' samples. Written as DNA, the CDR3 is TGCGCCAGCAGCCAAGCAGGGGACTATGGCTACACCTTC. Amino acid sequence: CASSQAGDYGYTF.